The 5 T cell receptor beta chains in this list originate from one sample, sequenced in a study of blood T cell repertoires in COVID-19. Repertoires were generated with immunoSEQ multiplex PCR, while TCRdb's copy carries only in-frame clones and drops some. The sample records around 200,000 clones, 75% to 90% being singletons. The source material was PBMCs or T cells enriched from blood (not recorded which). The receptors shown here come from a woman aged 18 to 35 who had recovered from COVID-19.

The V and J genes are TRBV6-5 and TRBJ1-2; 7 nucleotides match TRBD1. The germline V gene has CDR1 MNHEY and CDR2 SVGAGI. The CDR3 runs 13 residues. J was trimmed by 4 bases and V by 7 bases; bases with no gene match: 6. In DNA, the CDR3 is TGTGCCAGCACCAGAGACAGGGCCTATGGCTACACCTTC. This codes for CASTRDRAYGYTF.

The V call is TRBV19, the J call TRBJ1-1, with D unclear. The CDR3 has 10 amino acids. Germline CDR1 LNHDA, CDR2 SQIVND (reference sequence). The V and J ends lost 6 bases and 8 bases respectively, with 7 bases between them. Here the CDR3 reads CASRAGEAFF. In DNA form, the CDR3 reads TGTGCCAGTAGAGCGGGAGAAGCTTTCTTT.

This clone was detected only once. V usage is TRBV14 and J usage is TRBJ2-7; TRBD1 matches at 8 bases. The CDR3 has 15 amino acids. Losses at the gene ends were 6 bases for V and 0 bases for J; bases not matched to a gene: 7. Germline CDR1 and CDR2: SGHDN and FVKESK. CDR3 protein: CASRKGTGLSYEQYF. CDR3 bases: TGTGCCAGCAGAAAAGGGACAGGCCTCTCCTACGAGCAGTACTTC.

The V gene is TRBV18, the J gene TRBJ1-3, with 8 bases matching TRBD1. The CDR3 consists of 15 residues. V lost 6 bases, J lost 4 bases, and 8 bases stayed unmatched. From germline, CDR1 is KGHSH and CDR2 LQKENI. The DNA of the CDR3 is TGTGCCAGCTCCCGAGGACAGGGCTTGGGAAACACCATATATTTT. Translating it yields CASSRGQGLGNTIYF.

The chain couples TRBV29-1 to TRBJ1-2; D possibly corresponds to TRBD1 (5 bases). The CDR3 is 12 amino acids. Germline lookup yields CDR1 SQVTM and CDR2 ANQGSEA. The germline V and J ends were trimmed by 3 bases and 6 bases, with 11 bases remaining between them. CDR3 residues: CSVDRGADGYTF. CDR3 DNA: TGCAGCGTTGATAGGGGCGCGGATGGCTACACCTTC.